The 6 T cell receptor beta chains listed next were all sequenced from one sample in a study of cytomegalovirus exposure and HLA in healthy donors. It was with 60 Vbeta and 13 Jbeta primers that the PCR ran. This table comes from immunoSEQ multiplex PCR, and its TCRdb copy is limited to in-frame clones, with some not included. The table shows tens of thousands of clones, with 78% occurring only once. Sample: PBMCs. These receptors were obtained from a man aged 40-55 years in good health and CMV-seronegative.

The chain combines TRBV11-2 with TRBJ2-1; TRBD1 matches 7 bases. The CDR3 has 16 amino acids. The J segment lost 10 bases and the V segment lost 1 base, leaving 13 bases of the junction unmatched. Germline V CDR1 and CDR2: SGHAT, FQNNGV. CDR3 region: CASSLVSGTARGEQFF. The CDR3 region has the DNA TGTGCCAGCAGCTTAGTTTCCGGGACAGCCCGAGGGGAGCAGTTCTTC.

CDR3 sequence (DNA): TGTGCCAGCAGTTACCGGGACACCAACTCCTACGAGCAGTACTTC. Translation gives CASSYRDTNSYEQYF. The chain joins TRBV6-6 to TRBJ2-7, with D possibly matching TRBD1 (6 bases). The V gene lost 2 bases and the J gene lost 0 bases, with 11 bases spanning the gap. CDR3 size: 15 residues. Germline CDR1 MNHNY, CDR2 SVGAGI (reference sequence).

V is TRBV7-2 and J is TRBJ2-3, with 7 bases identical to TRBD1. Losses at the gene ends were 3 bases for V and 0 bases for J; bases not matched to a gene: 9. In germline, CDR1 is SGHTA, CDR2 FQGNSA. CDR3 length: 17 amino acids. The CDR3 bases are TGTGCCAGCAGCTTGAGGGGGACAGCCTCTAGCACAGATACGCAGTATTTT. Protein sequence: CASSLRGTASSTDTQYF. Drawing the rest from reference TRBV7-2 and TRBJ2-3, the complete variable domain is GAGVSQSPSNKVTEKGKDVELRCDPISGHTALYWYRQSLGQGLEFLIYFQGNSAPDKSGLPSDRFSAERTGGSVSTLTIQRTQQEDSAVYLCASSLRGTASSTDTQYFGPGTRLTVL.

This clone has only a few counts. In the same sample, other DNA sequences code for this CDR3. The gene calls are TRBV19 and TRBJ1-2; 9 positions match TRBD1. Germline CDR1 and CDR2: LNHDA and SQIVND (reference sequence). The CDR3 consists of 14 residues. J was trimmed by 5 bases and V by 4 bases; bases with no gene match: 5. CDR3 sequence (DNA): TGTGCCAGTAGTAAGAGGGACAGGGAATATGGCTACACCTTC. This translates into CASSKRDREYGYTF.

V is TRBV7-9 and J is TRBJ2-7, with D maybe TRBD1 (5 bases). V was cut by 5 bases and J by 0 bases, with 14 bases left in between. The V gene's germline CDR1 is SEHNR and CDR2 FQNEAQ (reference sequence). The length of the CDR3 is 15 residues. The CDR3 DNA reads TGTGCCAGCAGCCCCTTGGGGCTAAGCTCCTACGAGCAGTACTTC. Translation: CASSPLGLSSYEQYF.

This rearrangement joins TRBV19 to TRBJ2-4; D unresolved. From germline, CDR1 is LNHDA and CDR2 SQIVND (reference sequence). This CDR3 contains 16 residues. V was clipped by 0 bases and J by 0 bases, with 9 bases between them. CDR3 loop: CASSIDGGVAKNIQYF. The CDR3 DNA reads as TGTGCCAGTAGTATAGACGGCGGAGTAGCCAAAAACATTCAGTACTTC.